The rows below give T cell receptor beta chains drawn from one sample of a study of cytomegalovirus exposure and HLA in healthy donors. The assay was immunoSEQ multiplex PCR, and TCRdb's table has in-frame clones only and misses some. This table holds 150,000 or so clones, approximately 70% found once. Sequencing was performed on PBMCs. The origin of the receptors is a woman aged 18 to 35 in good health and CMV-seronegative. Both conserved end residues are part of each CDR3. D genes are given only for firm matches.

j_gene: TRBJ1-3; v_gene: TRBV11-1; d_gene: NA; CDR3aa: CASSPNAGGNTIYF
j_gene: TRBJ1-1; v_gene: TRBV6-6; d_gene: NA; CDR3aa: CASSNPAAAGITEAFF
j_gene: TRBJ1-1; v_gene: TRBV7-6; d_gene: NA; CDR3aa: CASSLVGRGDTEAFF
j_gene: NA; v_gene: TRBV13; d_gene: NA; CDR3aa: CASSLGSRGYEQYF
j_gene: TRBJ2-4; v_gene: TRBV2; d_gene: TRBD1; CDR3aa: CASRKGTGVAKNIQYF
j_gene: TRBJ1-2; v_gene: TRBV4-1; d_gene: NA; CDR3aa: CASSQVSGAYYGYTF
j_gene: TRBJ1-1; v_gene: TRBV19; d_gene: TRBD1; CDR3aa: CASSIRQGARTEAFF
j_gene: TRBJ2-5; v_gene: TRBV18; d_gene: NA; CDR3aa: CASSLGQPRETQYF
j_gene: TRBJ1-3; v_gene: TRBV28; d_gene: NA; CDR3aa: CASSLRPDRNTIYF
j_gene: TRBJ1-1; v_gene: TRBV6-6; d_gene: NA; CDR3aa: CASRPTRGTEAFF
j_gene: TRBJ2-5; v_gene: TRBV6-1; d_gene: TRBD1; CDR3aa: CASGGGQGAGETQYF
j_gene: TRBJ2-3; v_gene: TRBV18; d_gene: TRBD2; CDR3aa: CASSTGLAADTQYF
j_gene: TRBJ1-1; v_gene: TRBV6-5; d_gene: NA; CDR3aa: CASSDFRGRTEAFF
j_gene: TRBJ2-3; v_gene: TRBV10-2; d_gene: NA; CDR3aa: CANNTHRDADTQYF
j_gene: TRBJ2-7; v_gene: TRBV11-2; d_gene: NA; CDR3aa: CASSLVGGEQYF
j_gene: TRBJ1-1; v_gene: TRBV15; d_gene: NA; CDR3aa: CATSRVLNNPEAFF
j_gene: TRBJ1-1; v_gene: TRBV5-8; d_gene: NA; CDR3aa: CASSFGPGGTEAFF
j_gene: TRBJ1-2; v_gene: TRBV7-9; d_gene: NA; CDR3aa: CASSLAQVVRGAPYGYTF
j_gene: TRBJ2-4; v_gene: TRBV2; d_gene: TRBD1; CDR3aa: CASSERDRVLNIQYF
j_gene: TRBJ2-7; v_gene: TRBV28; d_gene: TRBD1; CDR3aa: CASGGDRYGEQYF
j_gene: TRBJ2-1; v_gene: TRBV2; d_gene: TRBD1; CDR3aa: CASSPRDRGAYNEQFF
j_gene: TRBJ2-2; v_gene: TRBV19; d_gene: NA; CDR3aa: CASTTRVNTGELFF
j_gene: TRBJ1-2; v_gene: TRBV29-1; d_gene: TRBD1; CDR3aa: CSVDGQGASYTF
j_gene: TRBJ1-2; v_gene: TRBV5-4; d_gene: NA; CDR3aa: CASSLDSNYGYTF
j_gene: TRBJ2-1; v_gene: TRBV7-9; d_gene: TRBD2; CDR3aa: CASSTRRTSGAYYNEQFF
j_gene: TRBJ2-7; v_gene: TRBV19; d_gene: NA; CDR3aa: CASSRRGQGSYEQYF
j_gene: TRBJ2-3; v_gene: TRBV5-1; d_gene: NA; CDR3aa: CASSSSTDTQYF
j_gene: TRBJ1-4; v_gene: TRBV5-6; d_gene: TRBD1; CDR3aa: CASSLPGGEKLFF
j_gene: TRBJ1-1; v_gene: TRBV9; d_gene: NA; CDR3aa: CASSVEGAGTEAFF
j_gene: TRBJ1-6; v_gene: TRBV25-1; d_gene: NA; CDR3aa: CASSNPTAGNNSPLHF
j_gene: TRBJ2-3; v_gene: TRBV5-4; d_gene: TRBD2; CDR3aa: CASSLKREIPDTQYF
j_gene: TRBJ2-1; v_gene: TRBV10-2; d_gene: NA; CDR3aa: CASSTGTSAYNEQFF
j_gene: TRBJ2-7; v_gene: TRBV5-6; d_gene: NA; CDR3aa: CASSNSGRTYEQYF
j_gene: TRBJ2-1; v_gene: TRBV7-2; d_gene: NA; CDR3aa: CASSFAGDNEQFF
j_gene: TRBJ2-2; v_gene: TRBV7-9; d_gene: NA; CDR3aa: CASSFWRGPNTGELFF
j_gene: TRBJ2-1; v_gene: TRBV7-9; d_gene: TRBD1; CDR3aa: CASSLKYGQGAFHEQFF
j_gene: TRBJ2-5; v_gene: TRBV19; d_gene: NA; CDR3aa: CASSIERGGETQYF
j_gene: TRBJ1-1; v_gene: TRBV5-5; d_gene: NA; CDR3aa: CASSLERVTEAFF
j_gene: TRBJ1-3; v_gene: TRBV5-1; d_gene: TRBD1; CDR3aa: CASSPEGQSSGNTIYF
j_gene: TRBJ2-5; v_gene: TRBV7-2; d_gene: NA; CDR3aa: CASSLQGSQETQYF
j_gene: TRBJ2-7; v_gene: TRBV4-2; d_gene: TRBD2; CDR3aa: CASSQGDGGGYEQYF
j_gene: TRBJ2-1; v_gene: TRBV15; d_gene: TRBD2; CDR3aa: CATSGRPGLAGRNEQFF
j_gene: TRBJ2-3; v_gene: TRBV28; d_gene: NA; CDR3aa: CASNPGQTDTQYF
j_gene: TRBJ1-1; v_gene: TRBV6-6; d_gene: NA; CDR3aa: CASSPIGDEAFF